The 13 T cell receptor beta chains below were found in one sample sequenced in a study of blood T cell repertoires in COVID-19. Generated by immunoSEQ multiplex PCR, the TCRdb table keeps only in-frame clones and is missing some. The table includes about 380,000 clones, 88% detected once. The specimen sequenced was PBMCs or T cells enriched from blood (not recorded which). The receptors were sampled from a woman under 30 who had recovered from COVID-19.

This chain uses TRBV7-2 with TRBJ2-7; D possibly corresponds to TRBD2 (6 bases). The CDR3 length is 12 residues. V was cut by 5 bases and J by 3 bases, with 8 bases left in between. Germline assignment: CDR1 SGHTA and CDR2 FQGNSA. Here the CDR3 DNA reads TGTGCCAGCAGCGCGGGGTTCTACGAGCAGTACTTC. It yields the protein CASSAGFYEQYF.

The chain joins TRBV7-8 to TRBJ1-6, with D tentatively TRBD1 (5 bases). The ends were cut back, 6 bases at V and 7 bases at J, with 16 bases in the middle. The CDR3 contains 15 residues. The germline CDR1 and CDR2 sequences are SGHVS and FQNEAQ. CDR3 in DNA: TGTGCCAGCAGAGTTGGGGTGGGGCGAAATTCACCCCTCCACTTT. Translated: CASRVGVGRNSPLHF.

This clone was recorded once. This chain joins TRBV7-2 and TRBJ1-3; D gene unclear. The germline V gene encodes CDR1 SGHTA and CDR2 FQGNSA. There are 14 residues in the CDR3. Trimming pared 3 bases from V and 4 bases from J, leaving 10 bases between. The DNA of the CDR3 is TGTGCCAGCAGCTTCCCGACAATGGGAAACACCATATATTTT. It codes for CASSFPTMGNTIYF.

V usage is TRBV18 and J usage is TRBJ2-7; perhaps TRBD1 as D (6 bases). V lost 1 base to trimming and J lost 4 bases, with 14 bases between them. The CDR3 is 15 residues long. From germline, CDR1 is KGHSH and CDR2 LQKENI. The CDR3 is CASSPQGTRNYEQYF. The CDR3 nucleotides read TGTGCCAGCTCACCACAAGGGACAAGGAATTACGAGCAGTACTTC.

The V and J genes are TRBV4-3 and TRBJ1-1; TRBD1 matches at 9 bases. This CDR3 is 17 amino acids long. The germline V gene has CDR1 LGHNA and CDR2 YSLEER. V shed 2 bases, J shed 7 bases, and the junction held 14 bases outside the gene matches. CDR3 region: CASSQWTGTGSVGEAFF. The CDR3 DNA reads TGCGCCAGCAGCCAATGGACCGGGACAGGGTCGGTAGGTGAAGCTTTCTTT.

This rearrangement joins TRBV7-2 to TRBJ2-7; TRBD2 matches 11 bases. The CDR3 is made up of 15 amino acids. With V trimmed by 4 bases and J by 0 bases, 2 bases remained unmatched. Germline V lookup: CDR1 SGHTA, CDR2 FQGNSA. CDR3 nucleotide sequence: TGTGCCAGCAGCTCTAGCGGGGGGCCCTCCTACGAGCAGTACTTC. Its translation: CASSSSGGPSYEQYF.

The V call is TRBV12-5, the J call TRBJ1-2; TRBD1 agrees at 8 bases. CDR1 LGHNT and CDR2 FRNRAP come from the germline V gene. Unmatched junction bases numbered 1, after V lost 3 bases and J lost 1 base. This CDR3 is 14 amino acids long. As DNA, the CDR3 is TGTGCTAGTGGTTTACAGGGGGGTAACTATGGCTACACCTTC. This encodes CASGLQGGNYGYTF.

This chain connects TRBV5-1 to TRBJ2-1; 8 positions match TRBD2. CDR1 and CDR2 from the germline V gene are SGHRS and YFSETQ. The V gene end was trimmed by 2 bases and the J gene end by 0 bases; junction bases not matched to a gene: 4. The length of the CDR3 is 16 residues. Written as DNA, the CDR3 is TGCGCCAGCAGCTTCCCCCGGGGGGGCTCCTACAATGAGCAGTTCTTC. Translated: CASSFPRGGSYNEQFF. The entire variable domain, with the rest obtained from reference TRBV5-1 and TRBJ2-1, is as follows: KAGVTQTPRYLIKTRGQQVTLSCSPISGHRSVSWYQQTPGQGLQFLFEYFSETQRNKGNFPGRFSGRQFSNSRSEMNVSTLELGDSALYLCASSFPRGGSYNEQFFGPGTRLTVL.

This clone has a single count. CDR3 sequence reads: CAWSRRDRVYQPQHF. For the CDR3, the DNA is TGTGCCTGGAGCCGGCGGGACAGAGTTTATCAGCCCCAGCATTTT. V usage is TRBV30 and J usage is TRBJ1-5; 7 bases fit TRBD1. Germline V CDR1 and CDR2: GTSNPN, SVGIG (reference sequence). V was clipped by 3 bases and J by 5 bases; unmatched bases: 10. The CDR3 has 15 amino acids.

To note about this clone: A read error likely explains this, since a far larger clone differs by one base. This chain uses TRBV12-3 or TRBV12-4 with TRBJ2-2; 8 nucleotides align to TRBD2. The CDR3 sequence is 13 residues long. V lost 6 bases and J lost 3; bases outside the gene matches: 0. The CDR3 region has the DNA TGTGCCAGCAGCGGGGGGGACACCGGGGAGCTGTTTTTT. Its protein product is CASSGGDTGELFF.

The CDR3 loop is CSVVAGFGNQPQHF. DNA of the CDR3: TGCAGCGTTGTGGCAGGGTTTGGCAATCAGCCCCAGCATTTT. This rearrangement joins TRBV29-1 to TRBJ1-5; possibly TRBD1 for D (5 bases). V lost 4 bases and J lost 2, with 12 bases in between. This CDR3 spans 14 amino acids. Germline CDR1 is SQVTM and CDR2 is ANQGSEA. The variable domain in full, with the rest retrieved from reference TRBV29-1 and TRBJ1-5, is SAVISQKPSRDICQRGTSLTIQCQVDSQVTMMFWYRQQPGQSLTLIATANQGSEATYESGFVIDKFPISRPNLTFSTLTVSNMSPEDSSIYLCSVVAGFGNQPQHFGDGTRLSIL.

In DNA form, the CDR3 reads TGTGCCAGCACTATGAATGGAGGGAGCCAGCCCCAGCATTTT. Its translation: CASTMNGGSQPQHF. The chain links TRBV6-5 to TRBJ1-5, with D hard to call. This CDR3 has 14 amino acids. CDR1 is MNHEY and CDR2 is SVGAGI in the germline V gene. V was pared by 7 bases and J by 7 bases, with 17 bases between.

The rearrangement joins TRBV15 to TRBJ1-1; TRBD1 matches at 9 bases. After removal of 3 bases from V and 4 bases from J, the junction contained 3 bases not matched to a gene. The CDR3 extends over 14 amino acids. The germline gives CDR1 LNHNV, CDR2 YYDKDF (reference sequence). CDR3 region: CATSSTGGITEAFF. The CDR3 nucleotides read TGTGCCACCAGCAGTACAGGGGGCATCACTGAAGCTTTCTTT.